This TCR beta chain stems from a study of molecular identifiers for immune sequencing clone quantification. Study-wide findings and caveats: In cases of identical TCR molecules sharing a barcode, highly expanded clone sizes could be underestimated. Clones with over 20 RNA copies captured over 98% of effector molecules but under 1% of naive ones.

TCRdb re-analysed the PCR reads in MiXCR, keeping a single row per CDR3 protein. Of hundreds of thousands of distinct CDR3 sequences in the sample, 15% to 20% were seen once. Germline CDR1 and CDR2: MNHEY and SVGEGT. This CDR3 region has 13 residues. Trimming at V came to 7 bases and at J to 4 bases, leaving 4 bases not matched to a gene. This clonotype was detected ten times or more. The antigen is undetermined. Libraries of naive CD8 T cells were made from around 20,000 to 1,000,000 sorted cells. They used 10%, 30% or 50% RNA. This chain joins TRBV6-2 or TRBV6-3 and TRBJ1-5, with 7 bases lining up with TRBD1. The TCR was taken from a human donor in good health. Some libraries in this study had Jurkat cell RNA spiked in. Sequencing was carried out using naive CD8+ T cells from blood, with Jurkat cell RNA spiked in. Subset reported: FACS-sorted CD8+CD4-CCR7+CD45RA+ naive T cells. In DNA form, the CDR3 reads TGTGCCAGCAACCTACAGGGGAATCAGCCCCAGCATTTT. It yields the protein CASNLQGNQPQHF.